The sequence of this T cell receptor beta chain was determined in a study of OX40 agonist ivuxolimab in advanced cancers. Study outcomes and limitations: Antigens targeted by the expanded peripheral T cells were not determined. Some nonresponders also had low normalized T-cell clonal expansion. Clonal expansion from baseline to week 6 occurred in both CD4+ and CD8+ T cells.

Assay: immunoSEQ multiplex PCR; the TCRdb copy retains only in-frame clones and omits some. This table has tens of thousands of clones, about 90% appearing once. This clone was detected only once. Antigen unknown. Drawing of blood for sampling happened at baseline, at cycle 4 day 1, and at cycle 7 day 1. The V end was cut by 4 bases, the J end by 2 bases, with 13 bases between. This CDR3 has 15 amino acids. Looked up from germline, CDR1 is SGHRS and CDR2 is YFSETQ. This chain links TRBV5-1 with TRBJ2-1; D is unresolved. This clonotype was obtained from an adult with an advanced solid tumor such as melanoma, head and neck, liver or kidney cancer. The sequencing here drew on CD4+ or CD8+ T cells sorted from blood, taken in a trial of the OX40 agonist ivuxolimab. CDR3 loop: CASSQGAGTYNEQFF. The CDR3 nucleotides are TGCGCCAGCAGCCAAGGAGCCGGAACCTACAATGAGCAGTTCTTC.